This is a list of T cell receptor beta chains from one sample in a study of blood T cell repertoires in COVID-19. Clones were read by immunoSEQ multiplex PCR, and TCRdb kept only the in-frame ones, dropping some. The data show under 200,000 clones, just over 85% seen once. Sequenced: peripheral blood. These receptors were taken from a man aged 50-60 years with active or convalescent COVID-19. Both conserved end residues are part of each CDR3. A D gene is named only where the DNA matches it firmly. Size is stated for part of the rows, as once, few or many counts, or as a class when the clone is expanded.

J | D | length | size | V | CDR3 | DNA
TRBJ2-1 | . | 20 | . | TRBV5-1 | CASSPNTLRFGRGSYNEQFF | TGCGCCAGCAGTCCAAATACCCTCCGGTTTGGGCGGGGTTCATACAATGAGCAGTTCTTC
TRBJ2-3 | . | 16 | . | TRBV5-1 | CASSFGHGENTDTQYF | TGCGCCAGCAGCTTTGGACACGGAGAGAACACAGATACGCAGTATTTT
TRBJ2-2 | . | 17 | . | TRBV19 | CASSWTAGPPNTGELFF | TGTGCCAGTAGCTGGACAGCCGGGCCCCCGAACACCGGGGAGCTGTTTTTT
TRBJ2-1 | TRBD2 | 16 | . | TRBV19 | CASSGRLAGDYNEQFF | TGTGCCAGTAGTGGCCGCTTAGCGGGGGACTACAATGAGCAGTTCTTC
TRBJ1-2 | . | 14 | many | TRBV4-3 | CASSRDRTNYGYTF | TGCGCCAGCAGCAGAGACAGGACTAACTATGGCTACACCTTC
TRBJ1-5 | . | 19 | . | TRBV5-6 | CASSLGRGNTGQYGQPQHF | TGTGCCAGCAGCTTGGGACGGGGTAACACAGGGCAATACGGTCAGCCCCAGCATTTT
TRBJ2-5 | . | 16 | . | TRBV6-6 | CASSYSASLYQETQYF | TGTGCCAGCAGTTACTCGGCTAGCTTGTACCAAGAGACCCAGTACTTC
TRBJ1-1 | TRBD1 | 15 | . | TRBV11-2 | CASSWTGSMNTEAFF | TGTGCCAGCAGCTGGACAGGGAGTATGAACACTGAAGCTTTCTTT
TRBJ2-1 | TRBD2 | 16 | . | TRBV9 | CASSVVIAGGPTEQFF | TGTGCCAGCAGCGTAGTAATAGCGGGGGGGCCCACTGAGCAGTTCTTC
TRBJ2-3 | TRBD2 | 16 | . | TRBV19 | CASSIASGGFTDTQYF | TGTGCCAGTAGTATAGCTAGCGGGGGTTTCACAGATACGCAGTATTTT
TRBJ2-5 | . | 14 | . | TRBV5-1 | CASSLEGGRETQYF | TGCGCCAGCAGCTTGGAAGGGGGAAGGGAGACCCAGTACTTC
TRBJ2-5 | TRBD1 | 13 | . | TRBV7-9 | CASSRDRAQTQYF | TGTGCCAGCAGCAGGGACAGGGCGCAGACCCAGTACTTC
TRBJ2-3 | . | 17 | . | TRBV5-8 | CASSLVLGTTSTDTQYF | TGTGCCAGCAGCTTGGTCTTGGGGACAACTAGCACAGATACGCAGTATTTT
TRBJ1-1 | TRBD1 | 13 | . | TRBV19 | CASSSPGQLEAFF | TGTGCCAGTAGTTCGCCGGGACAGTTAGAAGCTTTCTTT
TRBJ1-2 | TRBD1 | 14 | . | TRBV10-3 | CAISESRTGDGYTF | TGTGCCATCAGTGAGTCCCGGACAGGGGATGGCTACACCTTC
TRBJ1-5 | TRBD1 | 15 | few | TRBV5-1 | CASSLGQGVNQPQHF | TGCGCCAGCAGCCTCGGACAGGGGGTCAATCAGCCCCAGCATTTT
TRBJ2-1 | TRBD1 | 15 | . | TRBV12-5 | CASGFGQGEYNEQFF | TGTGCTAGTGGTTTCGGACAGGGGGAGTACAATGAGCAGTTCTTC
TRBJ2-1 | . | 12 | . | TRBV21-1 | CASSKVLNEQFF | TGTGCCAGCAGCAAAGTCCTCAATGAGCAGTTCTTC
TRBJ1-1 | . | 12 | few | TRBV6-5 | CASSYAGELAFF | TGTGCCAGCAGTTACGCGGGGGAACTCGCTTTCTTT
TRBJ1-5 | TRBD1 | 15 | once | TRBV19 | CASRPGGYSNQPQHF | TGTGCCAGTAGACCAGGGGGGTATAGCAATCAGCCCCAGCATTTT
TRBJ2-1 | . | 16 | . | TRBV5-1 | CASSLAGTSLRNEQFF | TGCGCCAGCAGCTTGGCCGGGACAAGCCTTCGAAATGAGCAGTTCTTC
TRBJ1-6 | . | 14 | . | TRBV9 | CASSGMIEGSPLHF | TGTGCCAGCAGCGGCATGATAGAGGGATCACCCCTCCACTTT
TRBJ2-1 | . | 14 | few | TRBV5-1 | CASSRGGSYNEQFF | TGCGCCAGCAGCCGGGGTGGCTCCTACAATGAGCAGTTCTTC
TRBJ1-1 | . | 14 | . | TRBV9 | CASSVDPQNTEAFF | TGTGCCAGCAGCGTAGATCCCCAGAACACTGAAGCTTTCTTT
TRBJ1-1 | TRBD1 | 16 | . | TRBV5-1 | CASRKDRGLMGTEAFF | TGCGCCAGCAGGAAGGACAGGGGGCTTATGGGCACTGAAGCTTTCTTT
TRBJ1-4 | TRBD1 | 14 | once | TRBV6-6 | CASGQGGGNEKLFF | TGTGCCAGCGGACAGGGGGGAGGCAATGAAAAACTGTTTTTT
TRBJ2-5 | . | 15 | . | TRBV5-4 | CASSLSRGGQETQYF | TGTGCCAGCAGCCTCTCCCGCGGCGGACAAGAGACCCAGTACTTC
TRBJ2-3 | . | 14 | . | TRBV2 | CASSEARQQDTQYF | TGTGCCAGCAGTGAAGCGCGGCAGCAGGATACGCAGTATTTT
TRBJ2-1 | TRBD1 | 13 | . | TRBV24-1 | CATRGQGFNEQFF | TGTGCCACCAGGGGACAGGGGTTCAATGAGCAGTTCTTC
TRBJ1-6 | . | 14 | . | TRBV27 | CASKTGSGNSPLHF | TGTGCCAGTAAAACAGGGAGCGGTAATTCACCCCTCCACTTT
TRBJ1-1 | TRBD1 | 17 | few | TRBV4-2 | CASRHLQGQGENTEAFF | TGTGCCAGCAGACACCTGCAGGGACAGGGGGAGAACACTGAAGCTTTCTTT
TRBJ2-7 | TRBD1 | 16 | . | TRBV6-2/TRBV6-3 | CACSSTRTGLSYEQYF | TGTGCCTGCAGTTCCACACGGACAGGGCTGTCCTACGAGCAGTACTTC
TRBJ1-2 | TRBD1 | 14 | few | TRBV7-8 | CASSLPGQGDGYTF | TGTGCCAGCAGCTTACCGGGACAGGGTGATGGCTACACCTTC